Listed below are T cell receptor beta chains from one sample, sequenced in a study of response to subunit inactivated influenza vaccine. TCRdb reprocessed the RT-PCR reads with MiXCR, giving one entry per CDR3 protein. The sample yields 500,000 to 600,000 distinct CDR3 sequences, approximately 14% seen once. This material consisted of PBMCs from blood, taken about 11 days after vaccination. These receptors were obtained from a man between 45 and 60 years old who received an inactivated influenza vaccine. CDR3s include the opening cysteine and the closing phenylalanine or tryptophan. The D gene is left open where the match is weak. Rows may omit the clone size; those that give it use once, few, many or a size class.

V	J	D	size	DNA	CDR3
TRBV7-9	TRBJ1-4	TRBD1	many	TGTGCCAGCAGCCAACAGGGACAGCTTCTTAATGAAAAACTGTTTTTT	CASSQQGQLLNEKLFF
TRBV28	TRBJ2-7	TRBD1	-	TGTGCCAGCAGACGACCCAGGGGGCTCTCCTACGAGCAGTACTTC	CASRRPRGLSYEQYF
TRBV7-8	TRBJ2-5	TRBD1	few	TGTGCCAGCATCGCCGGGACAGTCCCACAAGAGACCCAGTACTTC	CASIAGTVPQETQYF
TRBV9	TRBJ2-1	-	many	TGTGCCAGCAGCGTTAGCGGCAGGAGCTCCTACAATGAGCAGTTCTTC	CASSVSGRSSYNEQFF
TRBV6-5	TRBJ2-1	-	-	TGTGCCAGCAGTTCACTAGTTGAGGAGTTCTTC	CASSSLVEEFF
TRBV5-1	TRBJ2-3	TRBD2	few	TGCGCCAGCAGCCCGGGGACTAGTGCTCGTCAGGGTACGCAGTATTTT	CASSPGTSARQGTQYF
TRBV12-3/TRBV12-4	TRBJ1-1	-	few	TGTGCCAGCAGTCCCGAAGGGGGGCTCACTGAAGCTTTCTTT	CASSPEGGLTEAFF
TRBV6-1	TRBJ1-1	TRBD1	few	TGTGCCAGCAGTGAAACAGGGGCCCTTAACACTGAAGCTTTCTTT	CASSETGALNTEAFF
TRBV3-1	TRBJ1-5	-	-	TGTGCCAGCAGCCAAGGATTTTTTAGCAATCAGCCCCAGCATTTT	CASSQGFFSNQPQHF
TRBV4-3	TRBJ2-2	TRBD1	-	TGCGCCAGCAGCCAAGGGACAGGGGGAAACACCGGGGAGCTGTTTTTT	CASSQGTGGNTGELFF
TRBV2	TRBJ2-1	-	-	TGTGCCAGCTCAAATCTAGCGAGTGAGCAGTTCTTC	CASSNLASEQFF
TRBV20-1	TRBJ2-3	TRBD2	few	TGCAGTGCCGCCCCCCTAGCGGGGAGCACAGATACGCAGTATTTT	CSAAPLAGSTDTQYF
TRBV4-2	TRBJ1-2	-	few	TGTGCCAGCAGCCAGCAAGCCTTGGGGACAACTAACTATGGCTACACCTTC	CASSQQALGTTNYGYTF
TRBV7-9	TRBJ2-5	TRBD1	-	TGTGCCAGCAGCTTACTGTGGGACAGGGGAGGTGAGACCCAGTACTTC	CASSLLWDRGGETQYF
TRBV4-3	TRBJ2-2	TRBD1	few	TGCGCCAGCAGCCACCTTGGGACAGGGGCTCACACCGGGGAGCTGTTTTTT	CASSHLGTGAHTGELFF
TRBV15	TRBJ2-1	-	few	TGTGCCACCAGCAGAGATCGGCAGCCACCCTACAATGAGCAGTTCTTC	CATSRDRQPPYNEQFF
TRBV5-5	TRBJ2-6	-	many	TGTGCCAGCAGCTGGGGGTCTGGGGCCAACGTCCTGACTTTC	CASSWGSGANVLTF
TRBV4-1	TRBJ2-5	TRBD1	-	TGCGCCAGCAGCCAAGCGGACAGGGCCCTGGGGGAGACCCAGTACTTC	CASSQADRALGETQYF
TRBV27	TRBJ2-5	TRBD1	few	TGTGCCAGCAGTTTTAGAGAGGGGGCATTGCAAGAGACCCAGTACTTC	CASSFREGALQETQYF
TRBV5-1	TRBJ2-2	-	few	TGCGCCAGCAGCCCCCCCGGGGGGCGAGGCACCGGGGAGCTGTTTTTT	CASSPPGGRGTGELFF
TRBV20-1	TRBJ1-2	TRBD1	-	TGCAGTGCTAGTCTACCGGGACAGGGCGTGGAAGGCTACACCTTC	CSASLPGQGVEGYTF
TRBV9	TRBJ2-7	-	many	TGTGCCAGCAGCGTAGCAAGCGAGGACTACGAGCAGTACTTC	CASSVASEDYEQYF
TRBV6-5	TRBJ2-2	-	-	TGTGCCAGCAGTTACTCAGGAGGGTGGGACACCGGGGAGCTGTTTTTT	CASSYSGGWDTGELFF